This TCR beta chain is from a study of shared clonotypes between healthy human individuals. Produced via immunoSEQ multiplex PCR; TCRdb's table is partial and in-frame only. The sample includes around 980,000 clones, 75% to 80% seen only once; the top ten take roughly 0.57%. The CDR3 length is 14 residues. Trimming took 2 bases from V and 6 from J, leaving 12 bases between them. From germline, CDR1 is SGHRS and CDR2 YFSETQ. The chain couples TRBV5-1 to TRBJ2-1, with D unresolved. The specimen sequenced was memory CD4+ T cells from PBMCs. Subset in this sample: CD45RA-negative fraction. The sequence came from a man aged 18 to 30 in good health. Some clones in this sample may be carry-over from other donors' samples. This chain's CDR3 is CASSFGVGPNEQFF. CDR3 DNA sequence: TGCGCCAGCAGCTTCGGCGTCGGGCCCAATGAGCAGTTCTTC.